This T cell receptor beta chain is from a study of blood T cell repertoires in COVID-19. Study in general: The origin of the acute and convalescent COVID-19 samples was the United States, Italy and Spain. PBMCs, B-cell-depleted T cells, or T cells were the source of the cDNA or gDNA that made up the material.

Authors' methods: Estimation of nucleated cell counts relied on the amplification of reference gene primers. The method was immunoSEQ multiplex PCR; TCRdb's version includes in-frame clones alone and lacks a portion of them. D and trimming come from the DNA, and the V and J calls and clone size come from that table. There are about 83,000 clones in the sample; about 82% occur only once, and over 20% lies in the top ten. Sample: peripheral blood. The clonotype comes from a woman older than 75 in a cohort sampled during active or convalescent COVID-19.

The CDR3 here is CASTWTGGETEAFF. CDR3 nucleotide sequence: TGTGCCAGCACCTGGACAGGGGGCGAAACTGAAGCTTTCTTT. The chain uses TRBV5-6 and TRBJ1-1; the match to TRBD1 covers 11 bases. The CDR3 consists of 14 residues. From germline, CDR1 is SGHDT and CDR2 YYEEEE. The V segment lost 6 bases and the J segment 5 bases; nucleotides outside the gene matches: 6.